These T cell receptor beta chains were read from a single sample in a study of blood T cell repertoires in COVID-19. The protocol was immunoSEQ multiplex PCR, while the TCRdb copy is restricted to in-frame clones and leaves out a portion. The sample carries about 190,000 clones, roughly 80% recorded once. The sample was peripheral blood. The source of these receptors is a woman between 45 and 60 years old with acute or convalescent COVID-19. The CDR3 runs from the conserved cysteine through the conserved F or W. D genes are given only for firm matches. Clone size is given for some rows only: seen once, a few or many times, or a class if the clone is expanded.

V gene: TRBV5-1
D gene: TRBD2
J gene: TRBJ2-7
clone size: NA
CDR3 DNA: TGCGCCAGCAGCTTAACGGGGGGAGCCTACGAGCAGTACTTC
CDR3 protein: CASSLTGGAYEQYF

V gene: TRBV28
D gene: TRBD1
J gene: TRBJ2-3
clone size: NA
CDR3 DNA: TGTGCCAGCAGGCCACAGGGGGCAGATACGCAGTATTTT
CDR3 protein: CASRPQGADTQYF

V gene: TRBV6-5
D gene: NA
J gene: TRBJ1-5
clone size: NA
CDR3 DNA: TGTGCCAGCACCCAACGACGGGGAAATCAGCCCCAGCATTTT
CDR3 protein: CASTQRRGNQPQHF

V gene: TRBV4-1
D gene: TRBD1
J gene: TRBJ2-3
clone size: few
CDR3 DNA: TGCGCCAGCAGCCAAGACGGGGACAGCCTCACAGATACGCAGTATTTT
CDR3 protein: CASSQDGDSLTDTQYF

V gene: TRBV27
D gene: TRBD1
J gene: TRBJ1-2
clone size: few
CDR3 DNA: TGTGCCAGCAGGTCGCAGGGGGGACCTCTTGGCTACACCTTC
CDR3 protein: CASRSQGGPLGYTF

V gene: TRBV19
D gene: NA
J gene: TRBJ2-7
clone size: NA
CDR3 DNA: TGTGCCAGTAGTCCGGCAGGGCCCTACGAGCAGTACTTC
CDR3 protein: CASSPAGPYEQYF

V gene: TRBV7-6
D gene: TRBD1
J gene: TRBJ1-1
clone size: NA
CDR3 DNA: TGTGCCAGCAGCTCACCGGGGACAGAAAACACTGAAGCTTTCTTT
CDR3 protein: CASSSPGTENTEAFF

V gene: TRBV29-1
D gene: TRBD2
J gene: TRBJ2-3
clone size: NA
CDR3 DNA: TGCAGCGTTAAGGGACTAGCGGGTCGCACAGATACGCAGTATTTT
CDR3 protein: CSVKGLAGRTDTQYF

V gene: TRBV21-1
D gene: NA
J gene: TRBJ1-4
clone size: NA
CDR3 DNA: TGTGCCAGCGACGGGACAGGGGATGTCGCAAATGAAAAACTGTTTTTT
CDR3 protein: CASDGTGDVANEKLFF

V gene: TRBV30
D gene: NA
J gene: TRBJ2-1
clone size: NA
CDR3 DNA: TGTGCCTGGAGTAGAGGGGGAGGGAGGACCGGCAATGAGCAGTTCTTC
CDR3 protein: CAWSRGGGRTGNEQFF

V gene: TRBV12-3/TRBV12-4
D gene: NA
J gene: TRBJ2-1
clone size: NA
CDR3 DNA: TGTGCCAGCAGTTCCCACAGGGACAATGAGCAGTTCTTC
CDR3 protein: CASSSHRDNEQFF

V gene: TRBV7-7
D gene: NA
J gene: TRBJ2-3
clone size: few
CDR3 DNA: TGTGCTAGCAGCTTAGACCGAGGGGATACGCAGTATTTT
CDR3 protein: CASSLDRGDTQYF

V gene: TRBV19
D gene: TRBD1
J gene: TRBJ2-7
clone size: NA
CDR3 DNA: TGTGCCAGTAGTATGATTGGGACAGGGGGTTCCTACGAGCAGTACTTC
CDR3 protein: CASSMIGTGGSYEQYF

V gene: TRBV27
D gene: NA
J gene: TRBJ2-7
clone size: NA
CDR3 DNA: TGTGCCAGCAGTTTAAATTCGGGTGGCGAGCAGTACTTC
CDR3 protein: CASSLNSGGEQYF

V gene: TRBV5-1
D gene: TRBD1
J gene: TRBJ2-7
clone size: NA
CDR3 DNA: TGCGCCAGCAGCCACCCCGGTGGGACAGGGACCCACGAGCAGTACTTC
CDR3 protein: CASSHPGGTGTHEQYF

V gene: TRBV7-8
D gene: NA
J gene: TRBJ1-6
clone size: NA
CDR3 DNA: TGTGCCAGCAGCTTACGAGGGATGAATTCACCCCTCCACTTT
CDR3 protein: CASSLRGMNSPLHF

V gene: TRBV5-1
D gene: TRBD1
J gene: TRBJ2-2
clone size: NA
CDR3 DNA: TGCGCCAGCAGTTCGACAGGGTCCACCGGGGAGCTGTTTTTT
CDR3 protein: CASSSTGSTGELFF

V gene: TRBV6-2/TRBV6-3
D gene: TRBD2
J gene: TRBJ2-5
clone size: NA
CDR3 DNA: TGTGCCAGCAGTTACCCCATCTACGAGGGAGGGCCAGAAGAGACCCAGTACTTC
CDR3 protein: CASSYPIYEGGPEETQYF

V gene: TRBV16
D gene: TRBD1
J gene: TRBJ1-2
clone size: NA
CDR3 DNA: TGTGCCAGCAGCCAATGGACAGGGGGAGACGGCTACACCTTC
CDR3 protein: CASSQWTGGDGYTF

V gene: TRBV24-1
D gene: TRBD1
J gene: TRBJ1-2
clone size: NA
CDR3 DNA: TGTGCCACCAGTGATTCCCGACAGGGATCCTATGGCTACACCTTC
CDR3 protein: CATSDSRQGSYGYTF

V gene: TRBV6-2/TRBV6-3
D gene: NA
J gene: TRBJ1-4
clone size: once
CDR3 DNA: TGTGCCAGCAGTTACTCGATCGGGGATAATGAAAAACTGTTTTTT
CDR3 protein: CASSYSIGDNEKLFF

V gene: TRBV19
D gene: TRBD1
J gene: TRBJ1-5
clone size: NA
CDR3 DNA: TGTGCCAGTAGTATAGGGACAGGGAGCAATCAGCCCCAGCATTTT
CDR3 protein: CASSIGTGSNQPQHF

V gene: TRBV6-6
D gene: NA
J gene: TRBJ2-2
clone size: NA
CDR3 DNA: TGTGCCAGCAGTTACTCTGTAACGGGGGTAGCCGGGGAGCTGTTTTTT
CDR3 protein: CASSYSVTGVAGELFF

V gene: TRBV5-1
D gene: TRBD1
J gene: TRBJ2-2
clone size: NA
CDR3 DNA: TGCGCCAGCAGCCGACAGGGACGCACCGGGGAGCTGTTTTTT
CDR3 protein: CASSRQGRTGELFF

V gene: TRBV7-8
D gene: NA
J gene: TRBJ1-1
clone size: NA
CDR3 DNA: TGTGCCAGCAGCCCTCCCAGGGGCCGGAACACTGAAGCTTTCTTT
CDR3 protein: CASSPPRGRNTEAFF

V gene: TRBV28
D gene: NA
J gene: TRBJ2-5
clone size: NA
CDR3 DNA: TGTGCCAGCAGTTTGGGCAGCCAAGAGACCCAGTACTTC
CDR3 protein: CASSLGSQETQYF

V gene: TRBV29-1
D gene: NA
J gene: TRBJ1-1
clone size: NA
CDR3 DNA: TGCAGCGTTGTGGCGAACACTGAAGCTTTCTTT
CDR3 protein: CSVVANTEAFF

V gene: TRBV11-2
D gene: TRBD1
J gene: TRBJ1-6
clone size: NA
CDR3 DNA: TGTGCCAGCAGCACCCGGACAGGCAGCTCCTATAATTCACCCCTCCACTTT
CDR3 protein: CASSTRTGSSYNSPLHF

V gene: TRBV30
D gene: NA
J gene: TRBJ1-2
clone size: NA
CDR3 DNA: TGTGCCTGGACGCCGACTCGGCAGGGGGGCTACACCTTC
CDR3 protein: CAWTPTRQGGYTF